This T cell receptor (beta chain) was sequenced for a study of blood T cell repertoires in COVID-19. This table comes from immunoSEQ multiplex PCR, and its TCRdb copy is limited to in-frame clones, with some not included. The table has under 100,000 clones, roughly 78% seen once. The CDR3 covers 14 residues. The germline V gene has CDR1 SGHNT and CDR2 YYREEE (reference sequence). Trimming cost V 0 bases and J 8 bases; bases outside gene matches: 5. The Seattle patients joined while their infection was active and were tracked longitudinally afterward. The chain combines TRBV5-4 with TRBJ1-2; 9 bases agree with TRBD1. Material: peripheral blood. The sequence came from a man aged 60 to 75 with COVID-19, enrolled during active disease. CDR3 sequence: CASSLGGTGSGYTF. The CDR3 region has the DNA TGTGCCAGCAGCTTGGGAGGGACAGGGTCCGGCTACACCTTC.